Below are 20 T cell receptor beta chains sequenced from a single sample in a study of T-cell reconstitution after alpha-beta-depleted transplantation in children. Preparation of the TCRbeta library involved a method that used unique molecular identifiers. One entry per CDR3 protein, called by TCRdb with MiXCR from the PCR reads. Of about a million distinct CDR3 sequences in the sample, roughly 29% were seen once. Sample: PBMCs, mostly from graft donor cells, taken 360 days after TCRalphabeta/CD19-depleted stem cell transplant. Receptor source: a boy under three years old who had a stem cell transplant for SCID, so the T cells may come from the graft donor.

This clonotype turned up a few times. The chain employs TRBV15 and TRBJ2-3; D possibly uses TRBD1 or TRBD2 (6 bases each). V was clipped by 0 bases and J by 8 bases, with 9 bases between them. This CDR3 comprises 13 residues. Germline CDR1 is LNHNV and CDR2 is YYDKDF (reference sequence). CDR3 protein: CATSRDKGGTQYF. The CDR3 DNA follows: TGTGCCACCAGCAGAGATAAGGGGGGTACGCAGTATTTT.

CDR3 in amino acids: CASSQASSEQYF. CDR3 DNA: TGCGCCAGCAGCCAAGCGTCGTCCGAGCAGTACTTC. The rearrangement uses TRBV4-3 and TRBJ2-7; D remains unclear. With 1 base removed from V and 6 bases from J, the gap between germline ends came to 7 bases. The germline gives CDR1 LGHNA, CDR2 YSLEER. This CDR3 has 12 amino acids.

This clonotype was recorded at least ten times. This sequence joins TRBV29-1 and TRBJ2-1, with D hard to call. V was pared by 0 bases and J by 14 bases, with 5 bases between. The germline V gene has CDR1 SQVTM and CDR2 ANQGSEA. This CDR3 is 9 amino acids long. The DNA of the CDR3 is TGCAGCGTTGAAGATGGGGAGTTCTTC. As protein: CSVEDGEFF.

This clonotype was seen once. This sequence joins TRBV4-3 and TRBJ2-3; TRBD2 agrees at 12 bases. Trimming removed 0 bases from V and 6 bases from J; junction bases left unmatched: 16. CDR1 is LGHNA and CDR2 is YSLEER in the germline V gene. The CDR3 extends over 20 amino acids. CDR3 sequence reads: CASSQDRGSPSGGARDTQYF. As DNA, the CDR3 is TGCGCCAGCAGCCAAGATCGGGGATCCCCTAGCGGGGGGGCAAGGGATACGCAGTATTTT.

The rearrangement links TRBV3-1 to TRBJ1-4, with 8 bases that match TRBD1. V lost 5 bases to trimming and J lost 8 bases; unmatched junction nucleotides: 7. Germline-derived CDR1 and CDR2 are LGHDT and YNNKEL (reference sequence). The CDR3 extends over 14 amino acids. The CDR3 coding sequence is TGTGCCAGCAGCGCCGGACAGGGCTGGGAAAAACTGTTTTTT. Protein: CASSAGQGWEKLFF.

V and J are TRBV20-1 and TRBJ1-5; unclear D gene. The germline V gene encodes CDR1 DFQATT and CDR2 SNEGSKA (reference sequence). The germline V and J ends were trimmed by 3 bases and 2 bases, with 14 bases remaining between them. The CDR3 spans 15 residues. CDR3 in DNA: TGCAGTGCTAGGGTAGGGAGCGTTGGCAATCAGCCCCAGCATTTT. Protein sequence: CSARVGSVGNQPQHF.

This clonotype was observed many times. The chain has TRBV4-2 and TRBJ2-3; 11 bases map to TRBD2. V dropped 4 bases and J dropped 2; count of bases not matched to a gene: 8. Per the germline V gene, CDR1 is LGHNA and CDR2 is YNFKEQ. There are 17 residues in the CDR3. The CDR3 nucleotides read TGTGCCAGCAGCCGGGGTAGCGGGGGGGACAACACAGATACGCAGTATTTT. Translating it yields CASSRGSGGDNTDTQYF.

V usage is TRBV12-3 or TRBV12-4 and J usage is TRBJ1-2; no clear D. The germline V and J ends were trimmed by 3 bases and 2 bases, with 10 bases remaining between them. CDR3 size: 14 residues. The CDR3 nucleotides are TGTGCCAGCAGTTTTACAGTATCCAACTATGGCTACACCTTC. Protein product: CASSFTVSNYGYTF.

This clonotype was recorded a few times. This rearrangement joins TRBV12-3 or TRBV12-4 to TRBJ1-4, with 7 bases that match TRBD1. The CDR3 consists of 16 residues. J was trimmed by 0 bases and V by 3 bases; bases with no gene match: 4. CDR3 in DNA: TGTGCCAGCAGTTTCATAGGGGGCGCAACTAATGAAAAACTGTTTTTT. This encodes CASSFIGGATNEKLFF.

A few counts support this clonotype. V gene TRBV12-3 or TRBV12-4 combines with J gene TRBJ2-1; D is undetermined. The length of the CDR3 is 11 residues. Trimming removed 8 bases from V and 3 bases from J, with 5 bases in between. DNA of the CDR3: TGTGCCAGCGGGTTCTACAATGAGCAGTTCTTC. Protein: CASGFYNEQFF.

The rearrangement uses TRBV7-3 and TRBJ1-1; possible D gene TRBD1, 5 bases. Trimming stripped 7 bases from V and 4 bases from J, with 16 bases between. The CDR3 has 14 amino acids. Germline V gene sequence: CDR1 SGHTA, CDR2 FQGTGA. The CDR3 nucleotides are TGTGCCAGCACCGATGGGGGTGGGGGCACTGAAGCTTTCTTT. Encoded protein: CASTDGGGGTEAFF. The full variable domain, its missing parts supplied by reference TRBV7-3 and TRBJ1-1, is GAGVSQTPSNKVTEKGKYVELRCDPISGHTALYWYRQSLGQGPEFLIYFQGTGAADDSGLPNDRFFAVRPEGSVSTLKIQRTERGDSAVYLCASTDGGGGTEAFFGQGTRLTVV.

The chain combines TRBV24-1 with TRBJ2-3; a weak D match, TRBD2 (7 bases). CDR1 is KGHDR and CDR2 is SFDVKD in the germline V gene. The CDR3 runs to 16 residues. Trimming pared 3 bases from V and 1 base from J, leaving 13 bases between. CDR3 in amino acids: CATSDPAGAGTDTQYF. In nucleotides, the CDR3 is TGTGCCACCAGTGATCCCGCGGGGGCCGGCACAGATACGCAGTATTTT.

The CDR3 reads CASSLRPQTYNEQFF. The CDR3 DNA is TGTGCCAGCAGTTTACGGCCCCAGACCTACAATGAGCAGTTCTTC. The chain has TRBV27 and TRBJ2-1; D unresolved. Germline loops: CDR1 MNHEY, CDR2 SMNVEV (reference sequence). This CDR3 has 15 amino acids. The V gene lost 2 bases and the J gene lost 2 bases, with 10 bases spanning the gap.

The chain links TRBV2 to TRBJ1-2; 8 bases align to TRBD1. Germline V gene sequence: CDR1 SNHLY, CDR2 FYNNEI. J lost 8 bases, V lost 2 bases, and 10 bases had no gene match. The CDR3 extends over 15 amino acids. The CDR3 reads CASSEMGMTGEGYTF. CDR3 coding DNA: TGTGCCAGCAGTGAAATGGGGATGACAGGGGAAGGCTACACCTTC.

The chain has TRBV18 and TRBJ2-3; 10 bases are shared with TRBD1. Per the germline V gene, CDR1 is KGHSH and CDR2 is LQKENI. CDR3 length: 15 residues. V was pared by 6 bases and J by 6 bases, with 9 bases of the junction left unmatched. CDR3 DNA sequence: TGTGCCAGCTCTTCCGGGACAGGGGCAATCGATACGCAGTATTTT. This encodes CASSSGTGAIDTQYF.

The V and J genes are TRBV6-2 or TRBV6-3 and TRBJ2-5, with 9 nucleotides matching TRBD2. This CDR3 region has 15 residues. With 5 bases clipped from V and 5 bases from J, the junction kept 9 bases outside the gene matches. Germline CDR1 reads MNHEY; CDR2 reads SVGEGT. The CDR3 region has the DNA TGTGCCAGCAGTAGACTAGCGGCGCTATCGGAGACCCAGTACTTC. This gives the protein CASSRLAALSETQYF.

The chain combines TRBV15 with TRBJ2-7; the D is unclear. Per germline, CDR1 LNHNV and CDR2 YYDKDF (reference sequence). The CDR3 spans 16 residues. V was trimmed by 1 base and J by 4 bases, leaving 17 bases between them. CDR3 amino acids: CATSRGVPPPIYEQYF. CDR3 nucleotides: TGTGCCACCAGCAGAGGAGTACCCCCACCGATTTACGAGCAGTACTTC. The entire variable domain, with the rest obtained from reference TRBV15 and TRBJ2-7, is as follows: DAMVIQNPRYQVTQFGKPVTLSCSQTLNHNVMYWYQQKSSQAPKLLFHYYDKDFNNEADTPDNFQSRRPNTSFCFLDIRSPGLGDTAMYLCATSRGVPPPIYEQYFGPGTRLTVT.

V usage is TRBV2 and J usage is TRBJ1-3; 9 positions match TRBD1. The CDR3 loop spans 16 amino acids. With V trimmed by 2 bases and J by 3 bases, 5 bases remained unmatched. Germline CDR1 SNHLY, CDR2 FYNNEI. CDR3 residues: CASSERDRAFGNTIYF. The CDR3 nucleotides read TGTGCCAGCAGTGAAAGGGACAGGGCGTTTGGAAACACCATATATTTT.

This clonotype was seen ten or more times. This chain links TRBV27 with TRBJ2-7; D is unresolved. V lost 3 bases and J lost 0, with 21 bases in between. The germline V gene encodes CDR1 MNHEY and CDR2 SMNVEV (reference sequence). The CDR3 has 18 residues. CDR3 sequence: CASSFTGRNKNYSYEQYF. The CDR3, as DNA: TGTGCCAGCAGTTTCACGGGCAGGAACAAAAATTACTCCTACGAGCAGTACTTC.

Only a few counts were recorded for this clonotype. CDR3 nucleotides: TGTGCCAGCAGCTTCCGGACTAGCGGGGGTACAGATACGCAGTATTTT. Translation gives CASSFRTSGGTDTQYF. This sequence joins TRBV5-6 and TRBJ2-3; 13 bases align to TRBD2. CDR3 length: 16 amino acids. After removal of 2 bases from V and 3 bases from J, the junction contained 3 bases not matched to a gene. In germline, CDR1 is SGHDT, CDR2 YYEEEE.